The clone carrying this TCR beta chain appeared many times. The data derive from a study of T cells in Graves' hyperthyroidism and ophthalmopathy. TCR beta CDR3 region amplification was performed from RNA transcripts. HTBI primers were used for first-round RT-PCR of the TCR CDR3. TCRdb used MiXCR to reprocess the multiplex PCR reads, holding one entry per CDR3 protein. Of 500,000 to 650,000 distinct CDR3 sequences in the sample, 15% to 20% were seen once. CDR1 is SEHNR and CDR2 is FQNEAQ in the germline V gene (reference sequence). The trim removed 3 bases at V and 4 bases at J, leaving 7 bases unmatched. CDR3 length: 15 amino acids.

Sequenced sample: blood. The chain recombines TRBV7-9 with TRBJ1-2, with 8 bases lining up with TRBD1. The TCR comes from a woman between 18 and 30 years old with Graves' ophthalmopathy. CDR3 protein: CASSFRGQGGYGYTF. DNA of the CDR3: TGTGCCAGCAGCTTCAGGGGGCAGGGGGGCTATGGCTACACCTTC.